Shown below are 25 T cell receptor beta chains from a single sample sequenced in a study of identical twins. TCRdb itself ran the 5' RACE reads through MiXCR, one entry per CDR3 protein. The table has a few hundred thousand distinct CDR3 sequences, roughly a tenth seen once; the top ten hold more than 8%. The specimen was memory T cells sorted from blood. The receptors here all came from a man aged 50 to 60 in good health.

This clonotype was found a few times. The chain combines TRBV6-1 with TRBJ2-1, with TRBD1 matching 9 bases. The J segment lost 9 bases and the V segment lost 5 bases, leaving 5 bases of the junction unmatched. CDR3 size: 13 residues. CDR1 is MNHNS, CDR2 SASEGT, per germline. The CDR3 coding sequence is TGTGCCAGCAGTCAGGACAGGGGTGTTGAGCAGTTCTTC. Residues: CASSQDRGVEQFF.

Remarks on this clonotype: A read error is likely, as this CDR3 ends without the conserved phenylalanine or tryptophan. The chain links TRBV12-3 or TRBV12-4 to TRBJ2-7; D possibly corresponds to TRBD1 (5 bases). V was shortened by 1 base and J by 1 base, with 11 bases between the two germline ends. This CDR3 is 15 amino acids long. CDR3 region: CASSLGPGKSYEQYS. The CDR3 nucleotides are TGTGCCAGCAGTTTAGGTCCAGGGAAATCCTACGAGCAGTACTCC.

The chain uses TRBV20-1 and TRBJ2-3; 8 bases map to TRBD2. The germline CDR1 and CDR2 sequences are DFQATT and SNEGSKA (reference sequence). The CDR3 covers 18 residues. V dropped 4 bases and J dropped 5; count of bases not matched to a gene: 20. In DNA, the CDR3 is TGCAGTGCTAACCTCAATCGCGGGAGGAGGGAGAGGATAGATACGCAGTATTTT. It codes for CSANLNRGRRERIDTQYF.

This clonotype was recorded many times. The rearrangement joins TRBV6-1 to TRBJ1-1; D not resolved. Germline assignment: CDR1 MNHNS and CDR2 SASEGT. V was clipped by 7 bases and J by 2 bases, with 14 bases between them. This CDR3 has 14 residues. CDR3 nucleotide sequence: TGTGCCAGCAAAGGACGGAAAGCAAACACTGAAGCTTTCTTT. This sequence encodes CASKGRKANTEAFF.

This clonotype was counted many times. CDR3 sequence (DNA): TGCGCCACCAAACAGGGGGACAGCACAGATACGCAGTATTTT. Translating it yields CATKQGDSTDTQYF. The genes are TRBV5-1 and TRBJ2-3; 8 positions match TRBD1. Germline-derived CDR1 and CDR2 are SGHRS and YFSETQ. The V segment lost 9 bases and the J segment 0 bases; nucleotides outside the gene matches: 6. The length of the CDR3 is 14 residues.

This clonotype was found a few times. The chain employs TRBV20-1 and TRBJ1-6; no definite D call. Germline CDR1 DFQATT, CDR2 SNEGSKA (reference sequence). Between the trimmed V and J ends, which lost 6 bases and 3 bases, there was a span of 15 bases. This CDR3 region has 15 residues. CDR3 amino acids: CSAIGEFFYNSPLHF. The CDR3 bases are TGCAGTGCCATAGGAGAGTTTTTCTATAATTCACCCCTCCACTTT.

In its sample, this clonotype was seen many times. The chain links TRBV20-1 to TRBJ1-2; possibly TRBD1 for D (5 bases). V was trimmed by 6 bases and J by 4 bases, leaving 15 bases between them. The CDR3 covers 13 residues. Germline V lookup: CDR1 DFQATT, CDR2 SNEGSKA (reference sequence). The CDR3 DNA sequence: TGCAGTGCGATTACCGGGACGGTCTATGGCTACACCTTC. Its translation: CSAITGTVYGYTF.

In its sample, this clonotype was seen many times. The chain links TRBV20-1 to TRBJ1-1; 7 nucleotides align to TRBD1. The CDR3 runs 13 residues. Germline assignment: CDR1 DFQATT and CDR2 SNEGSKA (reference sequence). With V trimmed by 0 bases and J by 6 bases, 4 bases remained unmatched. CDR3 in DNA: TGCAGTGCTAGAGAGGGACAGCGGCCTGAAGCTTTCTTT. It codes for CSAREGQRPEAFF.

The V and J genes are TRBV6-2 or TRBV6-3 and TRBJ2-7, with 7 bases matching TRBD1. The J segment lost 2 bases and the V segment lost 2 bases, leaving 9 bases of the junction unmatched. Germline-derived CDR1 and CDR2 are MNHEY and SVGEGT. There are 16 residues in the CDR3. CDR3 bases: TGTGCCAGCAGTTACCCCTCCGGGACAGTAGCCTACGAGCAGTACTTC. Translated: CASSYPSGTVAYEQYF.

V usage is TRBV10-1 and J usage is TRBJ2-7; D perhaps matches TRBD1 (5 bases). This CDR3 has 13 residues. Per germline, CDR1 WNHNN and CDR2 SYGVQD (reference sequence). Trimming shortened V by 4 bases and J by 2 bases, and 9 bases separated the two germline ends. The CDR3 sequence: CASSAGLTYEQYF. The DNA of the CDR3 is TGCGCCAGCAGTGCAGGGCTTACCTACGAGCAGTACTTC.

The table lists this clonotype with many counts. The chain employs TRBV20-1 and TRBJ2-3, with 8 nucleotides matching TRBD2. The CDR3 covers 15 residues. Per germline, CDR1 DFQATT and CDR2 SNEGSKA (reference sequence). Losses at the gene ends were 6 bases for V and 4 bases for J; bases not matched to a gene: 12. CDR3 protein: CSAGHWRGEADTQYF. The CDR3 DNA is TGCAGTGCCGGCCACTGGCGGGGGGAGGCAGATACGCAGTATTTT.

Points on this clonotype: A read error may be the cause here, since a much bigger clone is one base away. The CDR3 nucleotides are TGTGCCAGCAGCCTGAGGGAACCGGGACAGGCTCCTGGCTACTCCTTC. This translates into CASSLREPGQAPGYSF. The rearrangement links TRBV5-5 to TRBJ1-2; the match to TRBD1 covers 8 bases. The germline CDR1 and CDR2 sequences are SGHKS and YYEKEE (reference sequence). CDR3 size: 16 residues.

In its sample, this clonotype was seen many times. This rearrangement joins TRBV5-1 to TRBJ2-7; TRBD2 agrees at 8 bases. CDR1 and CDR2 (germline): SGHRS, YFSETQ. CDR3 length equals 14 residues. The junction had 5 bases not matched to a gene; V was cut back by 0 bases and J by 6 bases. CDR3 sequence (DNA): TGCGCCAGCAGCTTGGCCAGCGGGAGCCGCGAGCAGTACTTC. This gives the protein CASSLASGSREQYF.

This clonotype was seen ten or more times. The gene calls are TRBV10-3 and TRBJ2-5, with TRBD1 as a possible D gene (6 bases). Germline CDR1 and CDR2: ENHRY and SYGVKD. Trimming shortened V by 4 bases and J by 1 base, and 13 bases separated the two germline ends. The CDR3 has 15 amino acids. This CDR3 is CAISVSRGFQETQYF. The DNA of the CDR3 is TGTGCCATCAGTGTAAGCAGGGGATTCCAAGAGACCCAGTACTTC.

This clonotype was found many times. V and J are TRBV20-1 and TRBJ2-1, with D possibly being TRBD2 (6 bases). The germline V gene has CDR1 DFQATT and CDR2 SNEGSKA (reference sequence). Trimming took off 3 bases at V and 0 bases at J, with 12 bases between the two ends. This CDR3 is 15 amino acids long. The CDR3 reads CSASGHGSSYNEQFF. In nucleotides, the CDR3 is TGCAGTGCTAGTGGCCACGGGAGCTCCTACAATGAGCAGTTCTTC.

The CDR3 is CASSPEGARYGYTF. In DNA form, the CDR3 reads TGTGCCAGCTCACCAGAGGGGGCGCGATATGGCTACACCTTC. V is TRBV18 and J is TRBJ1-2, with 7 bases lining up with TRBD1. J was trimmed by 5 bases and V by 2 bases; bases with no gene match: 5. The CDR3 loop spans 14 amino acids. The germline V gene has CDR1 KGHSH and CDR2 LQKENI.

The CDR3 bases are TGTGCCAGCAGCACCAGGGAGACTACGCAGTATTTT. Protein product: CASSTRETTQYF. The gene calls are TRBV6-5 and TRBJ2-3; D tentatively reads TRBD1 or TRBD2 (5 bases each). The length of the CDR3 is 12 residues. Germline values: CDR1 MNHEY, CDR2 SVGAGI. V gave up 6 bases and J gave up 8 bases, with 12 bases separating them.

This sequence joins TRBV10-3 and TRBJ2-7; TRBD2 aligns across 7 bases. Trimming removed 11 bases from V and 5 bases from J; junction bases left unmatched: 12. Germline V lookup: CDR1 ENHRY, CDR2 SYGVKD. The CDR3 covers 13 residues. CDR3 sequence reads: CAARESGGDEQYF. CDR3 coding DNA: TGTGCCGCCAGGGAGTCGGGGGGAGACGAGCAGTACTTC.

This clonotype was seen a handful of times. In DNA form, the CDR3 reads TGTGCCAGCAGTTCCGGGGGGGTTGAGGGCAATGAGCAGTTCTTC. Protein: CASSSGGVEGNEQFF. The chain combines TRBV28 with TRBJ2-1; 8 nucleotides align to TRBD2. Germline CDR1 reads MDHEN; CDR2 reads SYDVKM. J was trimmed by 6 bases and V by 4 bases; bases with no gene match: 8. The CDR3 contains 15 residues.

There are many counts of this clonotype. The CDR3 bases are TGTGCCAGCAGGTCACGAGCTGGGAATGAGCAGTTCTTC. This translates into CASRSRAGNEQFF. The chain uses TRBV7-2 and TRBJ2-1; no clear D gene. The CDR3 sequence is 13 residues long. With 6 bases removed from V and 7 bases from J, the gap between germline ends came to 13 bases. The germline CDR1 and CDR2 sequences are SGHTA and FQGNSA.

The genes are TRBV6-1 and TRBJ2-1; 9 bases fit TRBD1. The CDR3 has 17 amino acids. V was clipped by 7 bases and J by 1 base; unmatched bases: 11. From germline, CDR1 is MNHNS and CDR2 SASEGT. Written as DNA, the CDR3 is TGTGCCAGCATCCCTCCTACCGGGACAGGGTCCTACAATGAGCAGTTCTTC. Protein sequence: CASIPPTGTGSYNEQFF.

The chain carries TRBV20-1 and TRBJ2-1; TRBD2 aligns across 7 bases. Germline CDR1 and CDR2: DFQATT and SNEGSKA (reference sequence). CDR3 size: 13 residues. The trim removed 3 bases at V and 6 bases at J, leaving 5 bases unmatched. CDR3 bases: TGCAGTGCTAGCCGGGGGGTAGCCAATGAGCAGTTCTTC. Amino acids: CSASRGVANEQFF.

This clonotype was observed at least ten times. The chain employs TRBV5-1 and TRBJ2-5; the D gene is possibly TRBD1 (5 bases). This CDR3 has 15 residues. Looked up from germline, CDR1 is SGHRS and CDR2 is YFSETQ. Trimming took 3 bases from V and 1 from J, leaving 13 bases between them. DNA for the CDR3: TGCGCCAGCAGCTCGGGCCAAGGGGCCCAAGAGACCCAGTACTTC. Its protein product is CASSSGQGAQETQYF.

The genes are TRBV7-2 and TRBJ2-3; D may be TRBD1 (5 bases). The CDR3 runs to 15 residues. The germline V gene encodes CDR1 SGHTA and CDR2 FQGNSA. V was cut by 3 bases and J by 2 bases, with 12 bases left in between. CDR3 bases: TGTGCCAGCAGCTTCAAGATTGGGGCCACAGATACGCAGTATTTT. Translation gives CASSFKIGATDTQYF.

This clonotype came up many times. The CDR3 DNA follows: TGTGCCAGCAGTCGCCTAGCGGGGGGGTACAATGAGCAGTTCTTC. This translates into CASSRLAGGYNEQFF. V usage is TRBV7-2 and J usage is TRBJ2-1; 12 bases line up with TRBD2. CDR1 and CDR2 from the germline V gene are SGHTA and FQGNSA. The CDR3 sequence is 15 residues long. J was trimmed by 4 bases and V by 6 bases; bases with no gene match: 4.